The rows below give T cell receptor beta chains drawn from one sample of a study of T cells in Graves' hyperthyroidism and ophthalmopathy. One entry per CDR3 protein results from TCRdb running MiXCR on the multiplex PCR reads. The table lists around 340,000 distinct CDR3 sequences, roughly a fifth of them singletons. What was sequenced was blood. The source of these receptors is a woman between 45 and 60 years old with Graves' hyperthyroidism. Each CDR3 is given without its conserved first and last residue.

v_call,cdr3_aa
TRBV6-1,ASTGKSGASNQPQH
TRBV28,ASSSGDNRGGLF
TRBV18,ASSPDITDTQY
TRBV30,AWRSRGENEQY
TRBV3-1,ASSQGKHRRGTEAF
TRBV28,ASSSAHHNEQF
TRBV5-1,ASSPRTGSGANVLT
TRBV5-8,ASSLYRQPNEKLF
TRBV3-1,ASSRRTSGGTDTQY
TRBV6-1,ASSGASGGNNEQF
TRBV7-9,ASSFSQGSPDTQY
TRBV30,AWLDRAESYEQY
TRBV29-1,SVVDRAYEQY
TRBV4-1,ASSQVGQETQY
TRBV14,ASSQDLGRETSEQY
TRBV7-8,ASSSYRGQAKNIQY